This entry lists 24 T cell receptor beta chains sequenced from one sample in a study of T cell responses to AZD1222 COVID-19 vaccine. Sequencing used immunoSEQ multiplex PCR; TCRdb keeps in-frame clones, though not all of them. Of around 81,000 clones in the sample, approximately 89% are singletons; the top ten hold 8%. Sequencing used peripheral blood, obtained 28 days after the second AZD1222 dose. The source is an adult who received the AZD1222 COVID-19 vaccine.

The chain employs TRBV5-4 and TRBJ2-1, with D unclear. The CDR3 has 16 residues. Trimming removed 4 bases from V and 0 bases from J, with 14 bases in between. Germline assignment: CDR1 SGHNT and CDR2 YYREEE (reference sequence). CDR3 sequence reads: CASSLDPTSSYNEQFF. In nucleotides, the CDR3 is TGTGCCAGCAGCCTGGACCCAACGAGCTCCTACAATGAGCAGTTCTTC.

The V call is TRBV29-1, the J call TRBJ2-7; D is undetermined. The CDR3 runs 15 residues. Germline lookup yields CDR1 SQVTM and CDR2 ANQGSEA. V was cut by 0 bases and J by 2 bases, with 14 bases left in between. The CDR3 nucleotides read TGCAGCGTTGAAGATCCGGGTGGCCTAACCTACGAGCAGTACTTC. Amino acid sequence: CSVEDPGGLTYEQYF.

This clone has more than one count but fewer than ten. This chain links TRBV5-1 with TRBJ1-2, with D possibly being TRBD1 (5 bases). Per germline, CDR1 SGHRS and CDR2 YFSETQ. Trimming pared 0 bases from V and 7 bases from J, leaving 16 bases between. The CDR3 runs to 15 residues. CDR3 coding DNA: TGCGCCAGCAGCTTGGGGCAGGGACTGTGGGGTGGCTACACCTTC. Residues: CASSLGQGLWGGYTF.

The CDR3 DNA reads as TGTGCCATCAGTGCGGACATTAGCAATCAGCCCCAGCATTTT. This translates into CAISADISNQPQHF. V and J are TRBV10-3 and TRBJ1-5, with D maybe TRBD1 (5 bases). Trimming removed 4 bases at V and 0 bases at J, with 7 bases between. This CDR3 comprises 14 residues. Germline CDR1 reads ENHRY; CDR2 reads SYGVKD.

DNA for the CDR3: TGTGCCAGCAGTTTAGCCGGGACAGGGTCCTACGAGCAGTACTTC. It specifies CASSLAGTGSYEQYF. The V and J genes are TRBV28 and TRBJ2-7; 9 bases are a match to TRBD1. The CDR3 consists of 15 residues. Germline assignment: CDR1 MDHEN and CDR2 SYDVKM. J gave up 1 base and V 2 bases, and 3 bases lay outside the gene matches.

This clone was counted a few times. The chain employs TRBV28 and TRBJ2-1; D is possibly TRBD2 (5 bases). V was cut by 4 bases and J by 7 bases, with 17 bases left in between. The CDR3 contains 15 residues. The V gene's germline CDR1 is MDHEN and CDR2 SYDVKM. In DNA, the CDR3 is TGTGCCAGCAGTTCTTCCGCAAGCGGCCTTAATGAGCAGTTCTTC. Protein: CASSSSASGLNEQFF.

The chain couples TRBV6-2 or TRBV6-3 to TRBJ2-1; 9 positions agree with TRBD2. CDR3 length: 15 residues. V was clipped by 2 bases and J by 8 bases; unmatched bases: 7. Germline-derived CDR1 and CDR2 are MNHEY and SVGEGT. In DNA, the CDR3 is TGTGCCAGCAGTTACAGGCTAGCGGGATCGGATGAGCAGTTCTTC. As protein: CASSYRLAGSDEQFF.

As concerns this clone: In the same sample, other DNA sequences code for this CDR3. The rearrangement links TRBV6-2 or TRBV6-3 to TRBJ2-1; 9 bases agree with TRBD2. This CDR3 has 17 amino acids. Unmatched junction bases numbered 6, after V lost 0 bases and J lost 3 bases. The germline CDR1 and CDR2 sequences are MNHEY and SVGEGT. The CDR3 nucleotides are TGTGCCAGCAGTTACTCCCCCCCTAGCGGGATCTACAATGAGCAGTTCTTC. It codes for CASSYSPPSGIYNEQFF.

This clone was seen just once. This CDR3 reads CASSEQTNSNQPQHF. The CDR3 DNA follows: TGTGCCAGCAGTGAACAGACAAATAGCAATCAGCCCCAGCATTTT. The chain employs TRBV2 and TRBJ1-5; no clear D. The CDR3 is 15 amino acids. Germline V gives CDR1 SNHLY, CDR2 FYNNEI. V lost 2 bases and J lost 0, with 8 bases in between.

This rearrangement joins TRBV5-1 to TRBJ1-1, with no clear D. V dropped 5 bases and J dropped 2 bases, with 7 bases sitting between them. The CDR3 runs to 12 residues. Looked up from germline, CDR1 is SGHRS and CDR2 is YFSETQ. Here the CDR3 reads CASRYHNTEAFF. The CDR3 DNA reads TGCGCCAGCAGGTACCACAACACTGAAGCTTTCTTT. Full variable domain (outside the CDR3, taken from reference TRBV5-1 and TRBJ1-1): KAGVTQTPRYLIKTRGQQVTLSCSPISGHRSVSWYQQTPGQGLQFLFEYFSETQRNKGNFPGRFSGRQFSNSRSEMNVSTLELGDSALYLCASRYHNTEAFFGQGTRLTVV.

Here the CDR3 DNA reads TGTGCCTGGGGATTCGGGCTGAACACTGAAGCTTTCTTT. Its translation is CAWGFGLNTEAFF. The J gene is TRBJ1-1, the V gene TRBV30, with D unclear. Deletions cut 5 bases from V and 0 bases from J, with 10 bases between. There are 13 residues in the CDR3. Germline V lookup: CDR1 GTSNPN, CDR2 SVGIG (reference sequence).

The CDR3 region has the DNA TGTGCCAGCAGCCAAGGGGGACGCACAATCTATGGCTACACCTTC. Encoded protein: CASSQGGRTIYGYTF. The rearrangement uses TRBV2 and TRBJ1-2; tentative D call: TRBD1 (6 bases). Germline assignment: CDR1 SNHLY and CDR2 FYNNEI. V lost 6 bases, J lost 4 bases, and 18 bases lay in between. The CDR3 loop spans 15 amino acids.

The chain employs TRBV5-3 and TRBJ2-3, with a possible D match to TRBD1 (5 bases). TRBV5-3 is placed among ORFs of uncertain function. The CDR3 has 15 amino acids. Trimming took 1 base from V and 5 from J, leaving 14 bases between them. The CDR3 nucleotides are TGTGCCAGAAGCTTGCCCCTAGGGCAGGGAGATACGCAGTATTTT. This translates into CARSLPLGQGDTQYF.

DNA for the CDR3: TGTGCCAGTAGTATAGGGACAGGGGGAGGCAATCAGCCCCAGCATTTT. This translates into CASSIGTGGGNQPQHF. The rearrangement joins TRBV19 to TRBJ1-5; 10 bases map to TRBD1. This CDR3 region has 16 residues. V shed 1 base and J 2 bases; nucleotides not matched to a gene: 2. Per germline, CDR1 LNHDA and CDR2 SQIVND (reference sequence).

J is TRBJ1-5 and V is TRBV5-5, with D possibly TRBD1 on 5 matching bases. This CDR3 has 15 residues. The V gene lost 3 bases and the J gene lost 3 bases, with 13 bases spanning the gap. Germline V gene data show CDR1 as SGHKS and CDR2 as YYEKEE (reference sequence). As DNA, the CDR3 is TGTGCCAGCAGCTCGGGCAGGGAAAACAATCAGCCCCAGCATTTT. Its protein product is CASSSGRENNQPQHF.

The rearrangement joins TRBV4-1 to TRBJ2-6; D is unclear. Trimming stripped 2 bases from V and 4 bases from J, with 18 bases between. This CDR3 region has 18 residues. Per the germline V gene, CDR1 is MGHRA and CDR2 is YSYEKL. CDR3 coding DNA: TGCGCCAGCAGCCAATATGCCCGCCGCCTAGAAGGGGCCAACGTCCTGACTTTC. It codes for CASSQYARRLEGANVLTF.

V usage is TRBV15 and J usage is TRBJ2-7; 8 bases are shared with TRBD1. This CDR3 spans 14 amino acids. From germline, CDR1 is LNHNV and CDR2 YYDKDF (reference sequence). V lost 4 bases, J lost 5 bases, and 7 bases stayed unmatched. CDR3 region: CATSTRTGRDEQYF. CDR3 DNA: TGTGCCACCAGCACTCGGACAGGGAGAGACGAGCAGTACTTC.

The chain combines TRBV7-9 with TRBJ1-4, with D possibly matching TRBD1 (6 bases). V was trimmed by 5 bases and J by 0 bases, leaving 10 bases between them. This CDR3 contains 15 residues. CDR1 and CDR2 (germline): SEHNR, FQNEAQ (reference sequence). The CDR3 DNA is TGTGCCAGCAGCAGGGGGGATTCAACTAATGAAAAACTGTTTTTT. This codes for CASSRGDSTNEKLFF.

The chain employs TRBV7-2 and TRBJ2-3; tentatively, D is TRBD2 (6 bases). Trimming removed 4 bases at V and 1 base at J, with 12 bases between. The CDR3 has 15 amino acids. Looked up from germline, CDR1 is SGHTA and CDR2 is FQGNSA. The CDR3 protein is CASSWTNAGTDTQYF. The CDR3 region has the DNA TGTGCCAGCAGCTGGACTAACGCGGGCACAGATACGCAGTATTTT.

Note on this clone: Other nucleotide sequences in the sample specify the same CDR3. The chain uses TRBV11-1 and TRBJ1-5, with 9 bases matching TRBD1. With V trimmed by 5 bases and J by 7 bases, 3 bases remained unmatched. This CDR3 is built from 13 residues. The germline V gene encodes CDR1 SGHAT and CDR2 FQDESV (reference sequence). The CDR3: CASSLDRGQPQHF. The CDR3 bases are TGTGCCAGCAGCCTCGACAGGGGGCAGCCCCAGCATTTT.

A few counts support this clone. The chain carries TRBV5-6 and TRBJ2-7; 7 bases are a match to TRBD1. CDR1 and CDR2 from the germline V gene are SGHDT and YYEEEE. This CDR3 region has 15 residues. V lost 0 bases and J lost 5; bases outside the gene matches: 8. CDR3 region: CASSLGSGTENEQYF. The CDR3 nucleotides are TGTGCCAGCAGCTTGGGCTCCGGGACAGAAAACGAGCAGTACTTC.

This sequence joins TRBV5-5 and TRBJ2-1; D gene uncertain. Germline V gene sequence: CDR1 SGHKS, CDR2 YYEKEE (reference sequence). The CDR3 has 13 residues. V was trimmed by 3 bases and J by 4 bases, leaving 8 bases between them. The CDR3 DNA reads TGTGCCAGCAGCTCGACGGAATACAATGAGCAGTTCTTC. It codes for CASSSTEYNEQFF.

The chain joins TRBV18 to TRBJ2-1; D not resolved. This CDR3 contains 14 residues. With 2 bases removed from V and 5 bases from J, the gap between germline ends came to 10 bases. Germline assignment: CDR1 KGHSH and CDR2 LQKENI. The CDR3 DNA follows: TGTGCCAGCTCACCATCGGGCCTAAACAATGAGCAGTTCTTC. Protein product: CASSPSGLNNEQFF.

The V and J genes are TRBV5-1 and TRBJ1-4; 9 bases line up with TRBD1. With 0 bases clipped from V and 0 bases from J, the junction kept 6 bases outside the gene matches. The CDR3 loop spans 18 amino acids. The germline V gene encodes CDR1 SGHRS and CDR2 YFSETQ. The DNA for the CDR3 is TGCGCCAGCAGCTTGGCTCCGGGACAGGGCTCAACTAATGAAAAACTGTTTTTT. As protein: CASSLAPGQGSTNEKLFF.